This T cell receptor (beta chain) was captured in a study of blood T cell repertoires in COVID-19. The method was immunoSEQ multiplex PCR; TCRdb's version includes in-frame clones alone and lacks a portion of them. This table has 150,000 or so clones, about nine tenths appearing once. Germline lookup yields CDR1 KGHSH and CDR2 LQKENI. CDR3 length: 12 residues. J was trimmed by 2 bases and V by 8 bases; bases with no gene match: 2. V is TRBV18 and J is TRBJ2-5; 7 nucleotides line up with TRBD1. Sequencing was carried out using peripheral blood. This TCR derives from a woman in her 70s with acute or convalescent COVID-19. The CDR3 DNA sequence: TGTGCCAGCCGGGACAGTCAAGAGACCCAGTACTTC. It is translated as CASRDSQETQYF.